This TCR beta chain derives from a study of CD8+ T cells in alopecia areata. Findings and limits, study-wide: Patients showed less clear TCR sequence sharing than mice, possibly partly because of HLA diversity. An increase in clonality over normal scalp was evident in lesional scalp, especially alopecia totalis/universalis.

Reverse transcription of extracted RNA yielded cDNA, which provided the sequencing template. TCRdb's table, derived via immunoSEQ multiplex PCR, lists solely in-frame clones and lacks some. The data show more than 95,000 clones, 41% seen once. A word on this clone: The antigen is not known.

The CDR3 is 13 amino acids. V lost 5 bases and J lost 2, with 9 bases in between. Per the germline V gene, CDR1 is SNHLY and CDR2 is FYNNEI. The TCR sequence derives from a human donor with alopecia areata. The chain has TRBV2 and TRBJ2-5; no reliable D call. Source material: CD4+ T cells sorted from blood. For the CDR3, the DNA is TGTGCCAGCAGTCGAGATGGGCAAGAGACCCAGTACTTC. This translates into CASSRDGQETQYF.